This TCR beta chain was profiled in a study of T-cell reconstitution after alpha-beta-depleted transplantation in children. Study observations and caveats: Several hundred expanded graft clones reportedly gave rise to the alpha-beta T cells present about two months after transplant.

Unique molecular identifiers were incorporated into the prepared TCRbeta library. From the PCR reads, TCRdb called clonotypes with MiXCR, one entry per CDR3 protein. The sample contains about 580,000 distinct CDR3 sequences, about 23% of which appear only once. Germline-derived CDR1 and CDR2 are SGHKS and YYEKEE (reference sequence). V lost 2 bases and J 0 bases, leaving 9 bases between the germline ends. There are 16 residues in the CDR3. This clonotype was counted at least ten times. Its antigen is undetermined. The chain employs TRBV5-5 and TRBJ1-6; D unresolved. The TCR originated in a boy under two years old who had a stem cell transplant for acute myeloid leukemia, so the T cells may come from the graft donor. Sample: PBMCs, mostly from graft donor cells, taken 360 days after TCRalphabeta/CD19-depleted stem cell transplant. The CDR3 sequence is CASSFDGRSYNSPLHF. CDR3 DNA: TGTGCCAGCAGCTTCGATGGACGCTCCTATAATTCACCCCTCCACTTT.